These T cell receptor beta chains were read from a single sample in a study of T cell responses to AZD1222 COVID-19 vaccine. This table comes from immunoSEQ multiplex PCR, and its TCRdb copy is limited to in-frame clones, with some not included. The repertoire consists of 90,000 to 100,000 clones, with more than 85% occurring once and the leading ten covering approximately 7%. The source material was peripheral blood, sampled on day 0 of AZD1222 vaccination. These receptors were taken from an adult in good health. Both conserved end residues are part of each CDR3. Each record gives: V gene, clone size, D gene, J gene, CDR3 DNA, CDR3 protein. D genes are given only for firm matches. Only part of the rows carry a size: once, few, many, or a class if the clone is expanded.

TRBV4-2	-	TRBD2	TRBJ2-7	TGTGCCAGCAGCCAAGATCCCCTCACTAGTGGGGGGGGAAACTACGAGCAGTACTTC	CASSQDPLTSGGGNYEQYF
TRBV19	few	-	TRBJ1-3	TGTGCCAGTATGGGTCCGGCGAGCTCTGGAAACACCATATATTTT	CASMGPASSGNTIYF
TRBV12-5	-	-	TRBJ2-3	TGTGCTAGTGGTTTGTCAGGGGAGGATACGCAGTATTTT	CASGLSGEDTQYF
TRBV7-7	-	-	TRBJ1-3	TGTGCTAGCAGCTTAGCTATGGGCTCTGGAAACACCATATATTTT	CASSLAMGSGNTIYF
TRBV7-2	-	-	TRBJ1-2	TGTGCCAGCAGCTTGTTCCGGGCCCAAGAAACTAGCTATGGCTACACCTTC	CASSLFRAQETSYGYTF
TRBV6-2/TRBV6-3	-	TRBD2	TRBJ2-7	TGTGCCAGCAGTTACTCGAGGGCTAGCGGGTACTACGAGCAGTACTTC	CASSYSRASGYYEQYF
TRBV20-1	-	TRBD1	TRBJ1-1	TGCAGTGCAAGTTCCGGGACAGCAAACACTGAAGCTTTCTTT	CSASSGTANTEAFF
TRBV6-4	-	TRBD1	TRBJ1-2	TGTGCCAGCAGTGACTCAGTTCATGGACAGGGCCTCTATGGCTACACCTTC	CASSDSVHGQGLYGYTF
TRBV5-6	few	-	TRBJ1-1	TGTGCCAGCAGCCTCCTGGCACTGGACATGAACACTGAAGCTTTCTTT	CASSLLALDMNTEAFF
TRBV24-1	-	-	TRBJ1-5	TGTGCCACCAGTGATTTTTCAGGTTCTCGGCCCCAGCATTTT	CATSDFSGSRPQHF
TRBV29-1	-	TRBD1	TRBJ1-2	TGCAGCGCAGAACTGGGACAGGGGGCGGGTGGCTACACCTTC	CSAELGQGAGGYTF
TRBV6-1	-	-	TRBJ2-3	TGTGCCAGCAGGGGTGCGGCGGGCCGCACAGATACGCAGTATTTT	CASRGAAGRTDTQYF
TRBV19	-	-	TRBJ2-3	TGTGCCAGTAGCGTTCTAGTAACAGATACGCAGTATTTT	CASSVLVTDTQYF
TRBV6-2/TRBV6-3	-	-	TRBJ1-1	TGTGCCAGCAGTTACCCAGCGACGGGAGCGGACACTGAAGCTTTCTTT	CASSYPATGADTEAFF
TRBV5-1	-	-	TRBJ1-2	TGCGCCAGCAGCTTGGGGCAGGCACACTATGGCTACACCTTC	CASSLGQAHYGYTF
TRBV24-1	-	-	TRBJ2-5	TGTGCCACCAGTGACAGGGCCCCTCAAGAGACCCAGTACTTC	CATSDRAPQETQYF
TRBV5-1	-	TRBD1	TRBJ2-5	TGCGCCAGCAGCCCAGCGGGACAGGGAGGGGAGACCCAGTACTTC	CASSPAGQGGETQYF
TRBV29-1	-	-	TRBJ1-2	TGCAGCGTTGGGTATCCCGGGAACTATGGCTACACCTTC	CSVGYPGNYGYTF
TRBV11-1	few	TRBD1	TRBJ2-7	TGTGCCAGCAGCCCAACGACAGGGGCCTCCTACGAGCAGTACTTC	CASSPTTGASYEQYF
TRBV9	-	-	TRBJ2-3	TGTGCCAGCAGCGTAGTATCAAGCGAGTACACAGATACGCAGTATTTT	CASSVVSSEYTDTQYF
TRBV19	-	TRBD2	TRBJ2-5	TGTGCCAGTAGTAGACTAGCGGGGTTACAAGAGACCCAGTACTTC	CASSRLAGLQETQYF
TRBV10-3	once	-	TRBJ1-4	TGTGCCATCAGTGAGTCAGGGCCTACAGGGTATGAAAAACTGTTTTTT	CAISESGPTGYEKLFF
TRBV2	-	TRBD2	TRBJ2-1	TGTGCCAGGTCGCAGGTACTAGCGGGGGGGAATGAGCAGTTCTTC	CARSQVLAGGNEQFF
TRBV7-3	-	TRBD1	TRBJ1-1	TGTGCCAGCAGTCCAGGGGGCGGGACTGAAGCTTTCTTT	CASSPGGGTEAFF
TRBV6-5	-	-	TRBJ1-2	TGTGCCAGCAGGACGGTCAGCTATGGCTACACCTTC	CASRTVSYGYTF
TRBV5-1	-	-	TRBJ2-1	TGCGCCAGCAGCTTGTGGCTAGGGGGGTACAATGAGCAGTTCTTC	CASSLWLGGYNEQFF
TRBV24-1	-	TRBD1	TRBJ1-2	TGTGCCACCAGTGATGGGACAGGGTTGGGCTACACCTTC	CATSDGTGLGYTF
TRBV9	-	TRBD2	TRBJ2-5	TGTGCCAGCAGCGTCTATAGCGGGGGGGCCCAAGAGACCCAGTACTTC	CASSVYSGGAQETQYF
TRBV7-8	-	-	TRBJ1-1	TGTGCCAGCAGCCTCCAGCGTGCCCACGCTTTCTTT	CASSLQRAHAFF
TRBV7-3	few	-	TRBJ2-1	TGTGCCAGCAGCCCCAGTGGAGTGGGCCACAATGAGCAGTTCTTC	CASSPSGVGHNEQFF